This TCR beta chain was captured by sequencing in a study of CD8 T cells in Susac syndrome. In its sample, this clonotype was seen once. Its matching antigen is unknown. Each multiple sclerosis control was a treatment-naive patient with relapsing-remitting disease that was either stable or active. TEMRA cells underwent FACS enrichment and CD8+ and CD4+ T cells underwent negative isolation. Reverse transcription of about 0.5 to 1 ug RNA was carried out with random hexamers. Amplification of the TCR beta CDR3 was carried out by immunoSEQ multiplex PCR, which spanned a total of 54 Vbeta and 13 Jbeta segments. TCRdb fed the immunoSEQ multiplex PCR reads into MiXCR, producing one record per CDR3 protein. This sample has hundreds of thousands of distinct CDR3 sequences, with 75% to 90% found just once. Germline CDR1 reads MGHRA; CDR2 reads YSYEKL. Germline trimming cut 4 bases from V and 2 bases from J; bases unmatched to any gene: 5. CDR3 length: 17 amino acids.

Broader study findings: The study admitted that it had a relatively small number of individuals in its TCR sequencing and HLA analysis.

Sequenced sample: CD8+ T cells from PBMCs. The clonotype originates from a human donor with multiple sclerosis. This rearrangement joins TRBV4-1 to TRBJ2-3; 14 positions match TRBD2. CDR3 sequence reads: CASSPRTSGGPTDTQYF. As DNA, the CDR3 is TGCGCCAGCAGCCCAAGGACTAGCGGGGGGCCCACAGATACGCAGTATTTT.